What follows are 27 T cell receptor beta chains derived from one specimen sequenced in a study of cytomegalovirus exposure and HLA in healthy donors. The PCR contained 60 Vbeta and 13 Jbeta primers. Repertoires were generated with immunoSEQ multiplex PCR, while TCRdb's copy carries only in-frame clones and drops some. This table holds under 200,000 clones, less than 90% found once. Material for sequencing was PBMCs. The receptors come from a boy aged 10-17 years in good health and CMV-seronegative.

Only a few counts were recorded for this clone. V and J are TRBV5-1 and TRBJ1-2; perhaps TRBD1 as D (6 bases). The V gene's germline CDR1 is SGHRS and CDR2 YFSETQ. V dropped 3 bases and J dropped 8 bases, with 14 bases sitting between them. The CDR3 spans 13 residues. CDR3 nucleotides: TGCGCCAGCAGCTGGGCGGGGGCCGAGGGCTACACCTTC. Translated: CASSWAGAEGYTF.

The chain uses TRBV5-1 and TRBJ1-1; D remains ambiguous. This CDR3 has 15 amino acids. Germline assignment: CDR1 SGHRS and CDR2 YFSETQ. V was clipped by 0 bases and J by 4 bases, with 13 bases between them. The CDR3: CASSLDRTDSTEAFF. The CDR3 DNA follows: TGCGCCAGCAGCTTGGATCGTACAGATTCCACTGAAGCTTTCTTT.

V and J are TRBV10-3 and TRBJ2-7; 9 bases are shared with TRBD1. This CDR3 has 17 residues. Unmatched junction bases numbered 8, after V lost 0 bases and J lost 2 bases. Per germline, CDR1 ENHRY and CDR2 SYGVKD. The DNA of the CDR3 is TGTGCCATCAGTGAGTCGCCCCGGGACAGGGCGACCTACGAGCAGTACTTC. Translated: CAISESPRDRATYEQYF.

This chain links TRBV6-5 with TRBJ2-5; weak D call: TRBD2 (6 bases). CDR1 and CDR2 (germline): MNHEY, SVGAGI. Trimming pared 6 bases from V and 1 base from J, leaving 12 bases between. This CDR3 is 14 amino acids long. CDR3 in DNA: TGTGCCAGCAGGCGGGGAGTCGGCCAAGAGACCCAGTACTTC. Its protein product is CASRRGVGQETQYF.

The V gene is TRBV29-1, the J gene TRBJ2-7, with 11 nucleotides matching TRBD2. CDR3 length: 15 residues. V lost 1 base, J lost 7 bases, and 9 bases stayed unmatched. Germline V gives CDR1 SQVTM, CDR2 ANQGSEA. The CDR3 protein is CSVEVAGGPFGEQYF. The CDR3 coding sequence is TGCAGCGTTGAAGTAGCGGGAGGGCCCTTCGGTGAGCAGTACTTC.

The chain links TRBV7-8 to TRBJ1-2, with TRBD1 matching 7 bases. This CDR3 spans 15 amino acids. Germline assignment: CDR1 SGHVS and CDR2 FQNEAQ. V lost 3 bases to trimming and J lost 4 bases; unmatched junction nucleotides: 8. CDR3 coding DNA: TGTGCCAGCAGCTTTCGACAGGGCGGAAGCTATGGCTACACCTTC. This codes for CASSFRQGGSYGYTF.

This chain joins TRBV9 and TRBJ2-7, with 8 nucleotides matching TRBD1. Germline V gene data show CDR1 as SGDLS and CDR2 as YYNGEE. The CDR3 is made up of 14 amino acids. The ends lost 4 bases at V and 5 bases at J; junction bases unmatched: 8. CDR3 DNA sequence: TGTGCCAGCAGCTCCTTGGACAGGGAGGACGAGCAGTACTTC. As protein: CASSSLDREDEQYF. Full variable domain (outside the CDR3, taken from reference TRBV9 and TRBJ2-7): DSGVTQTPKHLITATGQRVTLRCSPRSGDLSVYWYQQSLDQGLQFLIQYYNGEERAKGNILERFSAQQFPDLHSELNLSSLELGDSALYFCASSSLDREDEQYFGPGTRLTVT.

This clone appeared once. The V and J genes are TRBV12-5 and TRBJ1-6, with 7 bases fitting TRBD1. The J segment lost 7 bases and the V segment lost 0 bases, leaving 3 bases of the junction unmatched. CDR1 and CDR2 (germline): LGHNT, FRNRAP. The CDR3 runs to 15 residues. The CDR3 loop reads CASGLVQGWNSPLHF. The DNA for the CDR3 is TGTGCTAGTGGTTTGGTACAGGGGTGGAATTCACCCCTCCACTTT. Drawing the rest from reference TRBV12-5 and TRBJ1-6, the complete variable domain is DARVTQTPRHKVTEMGQEVTMRCQPILGHNTVFWYRQTMMQGLELLAYFRNRAPLDDSGMPKDRFSAEMPDATLATLKIQPSEPRDSAVYFCASGLVQGWNSPLHFGNGTRLTVT.

The chain joins TRBV6-1 to TRBJ1-5; D call uncertain. Trimming took 2 bases from V and 1 from J, leaving 12 bases between them. CDR1 and CDR2 from the germline V gene are MNHNS and SASEGT. The CDR3 consists of 16 residues. CDR3 sequence: CASSEKGEPSNQPQHF. The CDR3, as DNA: TGTGCCAGCAGTGAAAAAGGAGAGCCCAGCAATCAGCCCCAGCATTTT.

This chain uses TRBV30 with TRBJ1-5; 10 positions match TRBD1. The germline V gene has CDR1 GTSNPN and CDR2 SVGIG (reference sequence). The CDR3 is 16 residues long. V lost 5 bases, J lost 1 base, and 8 bases stayed unmatched. The CDR3 here is CAWRRGTGASNQPQHF. Written as DNA, the CDR3 is TGTGCCTGGCGTAGGGGGACAGGGGCCAGCAATCAGCCCCAGCATTTT.

The J gene is TRBJ2-5, the V gene TRBV11-2; the D gene is possibly TRBD1 (5 bases). Looked up from germline, CDR1 is SGHAT and CDR2 is FQNNGV. Trimming shortened V by 0 bases and J by 1 base, and 9 bases separated the two germline ends. This CDR3 comprises 15 residues. The CDR3 nucleotides are TGTGCCAGCAGCTTAGATGGGGCTCCCCAAGAGACCCAGTACTTC. This translates into CASSLDGAPQETQYF.

CDR3 region: CASTGTGDQNYGYTF. CDR3 nucleotide sequence: TGTGCCAGTACGGGGACAGGGGACCAAAACTATGGCTACACCTTC. The V gene is TRBV19, the J gene TRBJ1-2; TRBD1 matches at 10 bases. CDR1 LNHDA and CDR2 SQIVND come from the germline V gene (reference sequence). V was pared by 7 bases and J by 2 bases, with 7 bases of the junction left unmatched. This CDR3 contains 15 residues.

V gene TRBV9 combines with J gene TRBJ1-3, with 7 bases lining up with TRBD1. This CDR3 comprises 13 residues. The ends lost 2 bases at V and 7 bases at J; junction bases unmatched: 3. Germline lookup yields CDR1 SGDLS and CDR2 YYNGEE. CDR3 residues: CASSVDRENTIYF. DNA for the CDR3: TGTGCCAGCAGCGTCGACAGGGAGAACACCATATATTTT.

The chain employs TRBV5-6 and TRBJ2-1, with D unclear. The V end lost 0 bases, the J end lost 0 bases, and 10 bases lay between the germline ends. Germline V lookup: CDR1 SGHDT, CDR2 YYEEEE. The CDR3 length is 16 residues. This CDR3 reads CASSLVGGSSYNEQFF. CDR3 in DNA: TGTGCCAGCAGCTTGGTAGGCGGAAGCTCCTACAATGAGCAGTTCTTC.

The chain recombines TRBV6-5 with TRBJ2-5; no reliable D call. V lost 6 bases and J 2 bases, leaving 7 bases between the germline ends. This CDR3 is built from 12 residues. Germline V CDR1 and CDR2: MNHEY, SVGAGI. CDR3 bases: TGTGCCAGCAGGGGCAGGCAAGAGACCCAGTACTTC. Protein sequence: CASRGRQETQYF.

This rearrangement joins TRBV2 to TRBJ1-5, with 7 bases lining up with TRBD1. With 6 bases clipped from V and 0 bases from J, the junction kept 5 bases outside the gene matches. The CDR3 spans 15 residues. Germline V lookup: CDR1 SNHLY, CDR2 FYNNEI. CDR3 region: CASSGTAYSNQPQHF. The CDR3 bases are TGTGCCAGCAGCGGGACAGCCTATAGCAATCAGCCCCAGCATTTT. The variable domain in full, completed from reference TRBV2 and TRBJ1-5, reads EPEVTQTPSHQVTQMGQEVILRCVPISNHLYFYWYRQILGQKVEFLVSFYNNEISEKSEIFDDQFSVERPDGSNFTLKIRSTKLEDSAMYFCASSGTAYSNQPQHFGDGTRLSIL.

This sequence joins TRBV4-3 and TRBJ2-7; 7 bases line up with TRBD1. Looked up from germline, CDR1 is LGHNA and CDR2 is YSLEER. The CDR3 length is 15 residues. V was clipped by 2 bases and J by 1 base; unmatched bases: 5. The CDR3 DNA reads as TGCGCCAGCAGCCAAAGCCGGGACAGATCCTACGAGCAGTACTTC. Protein sequence: CASSQSRDRSYEQYF.

V and J are TRBV6-5 and TRBJ2-5; 12 nucleotides match TRBD2. The CDR3 length is 15 residues. The J segment lost 11 bases and the V segment lost 7 bases, leaving 14 bases of the junction unmatched. Germline CDR1 and CDR2: MNHEY and SVGAGI. CDR3 DNA sequence: TGTGCCAGCATGTTGACTAGCGGGAGCCCGGGGGAGCAGTACTTC. The encoded protein is CASMLTSGSPGEQYF.

The chain has TRBV7-9 and TRBJ2-3, with D maybe TRBD1 (6 bases). The CDR3 totals 13 residues. CDR1 is SEHNR, CDR2 FQNEAQ, per germline (reference sequence). Trimming left V 5 bases short and J 5 bases short, with 11 bases between. The CDR3 spells CASSPRDKDTQYF. The CDR3, as DNA: TGTGCCAGCAGCCCACGGGACAAAGATACGCAGTATTTT.

The chain has TRBV4-1 and TRBJ2-7; D may be TRBD2 (6 bases). Germline CDR1 reads MGHRA; CDR2 reads YSYEKL. This CDR3 spans 13 amino acids. The ends were cut back, 3 bases at V and 6 bases at J, with 12 bases in the middle. The CDR3 DNA reads TGCGCCAGCAGCCAGTCGGCGGGGAGCGAGCAGTACTTC. This encodes CASSQSAGSEQYF.

V gene TRBV27 combines with J gene TRBJ2-3; the D is unclear. Germline V gives CDR1 MNHEY, CDR2 SMNVEV (reference sequence). The CDR3 runs 14 residues. Trimming took 6 bases from V and 4 from J, leaving 14 bases between them. DNA of the CDR3: TGTGCCAGCAGCCTCTTAGGAGTGGCAGATACGCAGTATTTT. It yields the protein CASSLLGVADTQYF.

The chain has TRBV6-4 and TRBJ2-1, with TRBD1 identical over 8 bases. V was pared by 4 bases and J by 7 bases, with 3 bases of the junction left unmatched. Germline V gene lookup returns CDR1 MRHNA and CDR2 SNTAGT. The CDR3 has 13 residues. CDR3 residues: CASSAQGANEQFF. The CDR3 nucleotides read TGTGCCAGCAGTGCTCAGGGGGCGAATGAGCAGTTCTTC.

The rearrangement links TRBV11-2 to TRBJ1-2, with 7 nucleotides matching TRBD1. CDR3 size: 14 residues. Looked up from germline, CDR1 is SGHAT and CDR2 is FQNNGV. V shed 4 bases and J 4 bases; nucleotides not matched to a gene: 6. The chain's CDR3 is CASSSYDRVYGYTF. The CDR3 DNA reads as TGTGCCAGCAGCTCATACGACAGGGTCTATGGCTACACCTTC.

V and J are TRBV9 and TRBJ1-4; D call uncertain. Deletions cut 4 bases from V and 0 bases from J, with 10 bases between. CDR3 size: 15 residues. CDR1 is SGDLS, CDR2 YYNGEE, per germline. CDR3 in amino acids: CASSFSQTTNEKLFF. The CDR3 DNA follows: TGTGCCAGCAGCTTTTCGCAGACAACTAATGAAAAACTGTTTTTT.

V gene TRBV6-6 combines with J gene TRBJ1-2, with 8 bases that match TRBD1. The ends lost 4 bases at V and 6 bases at J; junction bases unmatched: 4. This CDR3 contains 13 residues. Germline CDR1 reads MNHNY; CDR2 reads SVGAGI (reference sequence). Written as DNA, the CDR3 is TGTGCCAGCAGTTCCGGGACAGGACATGGCTACACCTTC. Translated, it gives CASSSGTGHGYTF.

The V gene is TRBV29-1, the J gene TRBJ2-4; D ambiguous. In germline, CDR1 is SQVTM, CDR2 ANQGSEA. V was trimmed by 4 bases and J by 8 bases, leaving 9 bases between them. This CDR3 has 11 residues. CDR3: CSVAGLDIQYF. In DNA form, the CDR3 reads TGCAGCGTTGCAGGTTTGGACATTCAGTACTTC. Based on the CDR3 plus reference TRBV29-1 and TRBJ2-4, the full variable domain is SAVISQKPSRDICQRGTSLTIQCQVDSQVTMMFWYRQQPGQSLTLIATANQGSEATYESGFVIDKFPISRPNLTFSTLTVSNMSPEDSSIYLCSVAGLDIQYFGAGTRLSVL.

In this sample, this clone turned up a few times. The V call is TRBV30, the J call TRBJ2-5; 9 positions match TRBD2. The CDR3 is made up of 13 amino acids. Germline CDR1 and CDR2: GTSNPN and SVGIG (reference sequence). Germline trimming cut 2 bases from V and 8 bases from J; bases unmatched to any gene: 6. The CDR3 nucleotides are TGTGCCTGGAGTCTCGGGACTAGCAAAACCCAGTACTTC. Encoded protein: CAWSLGTSKTQYF.